One and the same sample provided the 25 T cell receptor beta chains below, sequenced in a study of T cells in localized non-small cell lung cancer. Libraries were prepared by immunoSEQ multiplex PCR; TCRdb keeps only in-frame clonotypes and omits some of them. The data contain about 20,000 clones, about 91% of them singletons. The sequences come from peripheral blood, collected before any cancer treatment. The receptors were sampled from a man aged 40 to 70 with stage I lung adenocarcinoma.

The gene calls are TRBV10-3 and TRBJ2-5; no clear D. V was pared by 4 bases and J by 0 bases, with 9 bases between. The CDR3 contains 14 residues. Germline-derived CDR1 and CDR2 are ENHRY and SYGVKD. Here the CDR3 reads CAISALGNQETQYF. In DNA, the CDR3 is TGTGCCATCAGTGCTTTAGGGAACCAAGAGACCCAGTACTTC.

The rearrangement links TRBV5-1 to TRBJ2-6; D is unclear. V was cut by 5 bases and J by 0 bases, with 15 bases left in between. CDR3 length: 17 amino acids. CDR1 SGHRS and CDR2 YFSETQ come from the germline V gene. The CDR3 DNA sequence: TGCGCCAGCAGTTCGGATAGAAACAGCTCTGGGGCCAACGTCCTGACTTTC. It yields the protein CASSSDRNSSGANVLTF.

This sequence joins TRBV13 and TRBJ2-1; D is possibly TRBD1 or TRBD2 (6 bases each). CDR1 is PRHDT, CDR2 FYEKMQ, per germline (reference sequence). Trimming took 2 bases from V and 3 from J, leaving 8 bases between them. The CDR3 length is 14 residues. In DNA form, the CDR3 reads TGTGCCAGCAGCTTAAAGGGGGGCTACAATGAGCAGTTCTTC. The encoded protein is CASSLKGGYNEQFF.

This chain links TRBV27 with TRBJ2-2; tentatively, D is TRBD1 (6 bases). The CDR3 contains 14 residues. CDR1 and CDR2 (germline): MNHEY, SMNVEV (reference sequence). The germline V and J ends were trimmed by 4 bases and 5 bases, with 11 bases remaining between them. The CDR3 loop reads CASSYTGLTGELFF. CDR3 DNA: TGTGCCAGCAGTTATACAGGGTTGACCGGGGAGCTGTTTTTT.

CDR3 bases: TGTGCCAGTAGTGTTACACTTAGGAGCACAGATACGCAGTATTTT. Residues: CASSVTLRSTDTQYF. The chain uses TRBV19 and TRBJ2-3, with unresolved D. This CDR3 spans 15 amino acids. Germline lookup yields CDR1 LNHDA and CDR2 SQIVND (reference sequence). Trimming removed 5 bases from V and 0 bases from J, with 12 bases in between.

This sequence joins TRBV10-3 and TRBJ2-1; D gene unclear. The CDR3 has 18 amino acids. From germline, CDR1 is ENHRY and CDR2 SYGVKD. V dropped 4 bases and J dropped 1 base, with 20 bases sitting between them. The CDR3 DNA follows: TGTGCCATCAGTGCCCAAAGGACCTCCGGTGAGTCCTACAATGAGCAGTTCTTC. Protein sequence: CAISAQRTSGESYNEQFF.

V is TRBV5-1 and J is TRBJ1-2, with TRBD1 identical over 9 bases. The trim removed 0 bases at V and 8 bases at J, leaving 5 bases unmatched. Per germline, CDR1 SGHRS and CDR2 YFSETQ. The CDR3 sequence is 14 residues long. For the CDR3, the DNA is TGCGCCAGCAGCTTGGGGACAGGGGATAGAGGCTACACCTTC. Residues: CASSLGTGDRGYTF.

The V gene is TRBV2, the J gene TRBJ1-5, with 7 bases that match TRBD1. V lost 6 bases, J lost 1 base, and 6 bases stayed unmatched. The CDR3 contains 15 residues. The V gene's germline CDR1 is SNHLY and CDR2 FYNNEI. CDR3 sequence (DNA): TGTGCCAGCAGGCTACAGGGGCTGAGCAATCAGCCCCAGCATTTT. Protein product: CASRLQGLSNQPQHF.

Within the sample, this clone is medium-sized. For the CDR3, the DNA is TGTGCCAGCAGCCCCTCCCGGACAGGCTACAATGAGCAGTTCTTC. It codes for CASSPSRTGYNEQFF. The chain has TRBV7-8 and TRBJ2-1, with TRBD1 identical over 7 bases. CDR1 and CDR2 from the germline V gene are SGHVS and FQNEAQ. With 5 bases clipped from V and 3 bases from J, the junction kept 7 bases outside the gene matches. The CDR3 covers 15 residues.

The J gene is TRBJ2-7, the V gene TRBV7-2, with 14 bases that match TRBD2. Germline lookup yields CDR1 SGHTA and CDR2 FQGNSA. The CDR3 spans 21 residues. V lost 0 bases, J lost 2 bases, and 15 bases stayed unmatched. CDR3 sequence reads: CASSLAPYAGTSGRTPYEQYF. The CDR3 nucleotides read TGTGCCAGCAGCTTAGCTCCCTATGCGGGGACTAGCGGGAGAACCCCCTACGAGCAGTACTTC.

V gene TRBV6-1 combines with J gene TRBJ1-1, with a weak D call TRBD1 (6 bases). The CDR3 contains 15 residues. V was clipped by 8 bases and J by 0 bases, with 16 bases between them. Looked up from germline, CDR1 is MNHNS and CDR2 is SASEGT. The DNA of the CDR3 is TGTGCCAGCTCACTCGGACAGTCCATGAACACTGAAGCTTTCTTT. Encoded protein: CASSLGQSMNTEAFF.

The rearrangement joins TRBV4-1 to TRBJ2-3; D may be TRBD2 (5 bases). This CDR3 comprises 17 residues. Trimming pared 0 bases from V and 0 bases from J, leaving 13 bases between. Germline assignment: CDR1 MGHRA and CDR2 YSYEKL. The chain's CDR3 is CASSQDALDYSTDTQYF. CDR3 nucleotide sequence: TGCGCCAGCAGCCAAGACGCCTTAGACTATAGCACAGATACGCAGTATTTT.

The chain couples TRBV7-9 to TRBJ2-7; 10 positions agree with TRBD2. CDR3 length: 16 amino acids. The germline gives CDR1 SEHNR, CDR2 FQNEAQ (reference sequence). V shed 3 bases and J 1 base; nucleotides not matched to a gene: 6. The CDR3 DNA follows: TGTGCCAGCAGCTTGTTCGGGACTAGCGATTCCTACGAGCAGTACTTC. Amino acids: CASSLFGTSDSYEQYF.

This clone was counted a few times. The chain has TRBV5-4 and TRBJ1-6; a weak D match, TRBD1 (6 bases). The CDR3 contains 14 residues. V was pared by 3 bases and J by 7 bases, with 11 bases between. CDR1 is SGHNT, CDR2 YYREEE, per germline (reference sequence). The DNA for the CDR3 is TGTGCCAGCAGCTCAACAGGGTCGAATTCACCCCTCCACTTT. Translation gives CASSSTGSNSPLHF.

V usage is TRBV2 and J usage is TRBJ1-4, with a weak D call TRBD1 (5 bases). CDR1 is SNHLY, CDR2 FYNNEI, per germline. Between the trimmed V and J ends, which lost 4 bases and 0 bases, there was a span of 18 bases. The CDR3 loop spans 18 amino acids. Written as DNA, the CDR3 is TGTGCCAGCAGTGGCAGGGAGAGGCAACTAACAACTAATGAAAAACTGTTTTTT. The encoded protein is CASSGRERQLTTNEKLFF. The complete variable domain, with remaining parts taken from reference TRBV2 and TRBJ1-4, reads EPEVTQTPSHQVTQMGQEVILRCVPISNHLYFYWYRQILGQKVEFLVSFYNNEISEKSEIFDDQFSVERPDGSNFTLKIRSTKLEDSAMYFCASSGRERQLTTNEKLFFGSGTQLSVL.

This chain uses TRBV7-9 with TRBJ2-2; a weak D match, TRBD1 (5 bases). The CDR3 contains 14 residues. With 3 bases removed from V and 2 bases from J, the gap between germline ends came to 7 bases. The germline V gene encodes CDR1 SEHNR and CDR2 FQNEAQ (reference sequence). CDR3 nucleotides: TGTGCCAGCAGCTTGACAGTAAACACCGGGGAGCTGTTTTTT. Translating it yields CASSLTVNTGELFF.

The CDR3 nucleotides are TGTGCCAGCAGTGGGACAGGGGTAAATCAGCCCCAGCATTTT. Residues: CASSGTGVNQPQHF. The chain is built from TRBV25-1 and TRBJ1-5, with 9 bases lining up with TRBD1. The CDR3 covers 14 residues. CDR1 is MGHDK, CDR2 SYGVNS, per germline. J lost 4 bases, V lost 4 bases, and 2 bases had no gene match.

This clone was counted a single time. The chain couples TRBV7-8 to TRBJ1-1; a weak D match, TRBD1 (5 bases). Trimming pared 4 bases from V and 4 bases from J, leaving 19 bases between. In germline, CDR1 is SGHVS, CDR2 FQNEAQ. The CDR3 length is 16 residues. CDR3 DNA: TGTGCCAGCAGCTGGTCGTTGGGGCGCGACATCACTGAAGCTTTCTTT. This gives the protein CASSWSLGRDITEAFF.

The V and J genes are TRBV18 and TRBJ2-1; either TRBD1 or TRBD2 may fit D (6 bases each). Germline lookup yields CDR1 KGHSH and CDR2 LQKENI. The CDR3 has 13 residues. V was cut by 6 bases and J by 6 bases, with 12 bases left in between. The chain's CDR3 is CASSRTAGNEQFF. In DNA, the CDR3 is TGTGCCAGCTCTAGGACAGCGGGCAATGAGCAGTTCTTC.

J is TRBJ1-2 and V is TRBV5-8, with a possible D match to TRBD1 (5 bases). This CDR3 spans 15 amino acids. The V and J ends lost 2 bases and 3 bases respectively, with 14 bases between them. CDR1 and CDR2 from the germline V gene are SGHTS and YDEGEE. CDR3 sequence (DNA): TGTGCCAGCAGCTTCGGGGGGGAAGTAGACTATGGCTACACCTTC. This gives the protein CASSFGGEVDYGYTF.

The chain has TRBV4-2 and TRBJ2-1, with D possibly matching TRBD2 (6 bases). The CDR3 contains 14 residues. The V and J ends lost 4 bases and 4 bases respectively, with 11 bases between them. Germline V gene sequence: CDR1 LGHNA, CDR2 YNFKEQ. The CDR3 DNA reads as TGTGCCAGCAGCCTGGAGGGTACGTACAATGAGCAGTTCTTC. Residues: CASSLEGTYNEQFF.

The chain has TRBV29-1 and TRBJ2-3, with D possibly matching TRBD2 (7 bases). CDR1 is SQVTM, CDR2 ANQGSEA, per germline. The CDR3 extends over 13 amino acids. Between the trimmed V and J ends, which lost 4 bases and 6 bases, there was a span of 14 bases. This CDR3 is CSVAAGAGDTQYF. CDR3 nucleotide sequence: TGCAGCGTTGCGGCGGGGGCAGGTGATACGCAGTATTTT.

The rearrangement links TRBV19 to TRBJ1-5; possibly TRBD1 for D (5 bases). The germline gives CDR1 LNHDA, CDR2 SQIVND (reference sequence). Trimming left V 3 bases short and J 2 bases short, with 11 bases between. The CDR3 contains 15 residues. The CDR3 here is CASSISGHGNQPQHF. The CDR3 coding sequence is TGTGCCAGTAGTATCTCAGGGCATGGCAATCAGCCCCAGCATTTT.

The rearrangement uses TRBV30 and TRBJ2-5; D possibly uses TRBD1 or TRBD2 (5 bases each). CDR3 length: 14 residues. Trimming cost V 2 bases and J 1 base, with 11 bases left between them. CDR1 GTSNPN and CDR2 SVGIG come from the germline V gene (reference sequence). As DNA, the CDR3 is TGTGCCTGGAGTAGATGGGGGAGCCAAGAGACCCAGTACTTC. It translates to CAWSRWGSQETQYF.

This chain links TRBV18 with TRBJ1-1; 7 bases fit TRBD1. This CDR3 is 14 amino acids long. With 6 bases clipped from V and 0 bases from J, the junction kept 4 bases outside the gene matches. CDR1 KGHSH and CDR2 LQKENI come from the germline V gene. CDR3 nucleotides: TGTGCCAGCTCCCCAGGGGGGATGAACACTGAAGCTTTCTTT. Its translation is CASSPGGMNTEAFF.